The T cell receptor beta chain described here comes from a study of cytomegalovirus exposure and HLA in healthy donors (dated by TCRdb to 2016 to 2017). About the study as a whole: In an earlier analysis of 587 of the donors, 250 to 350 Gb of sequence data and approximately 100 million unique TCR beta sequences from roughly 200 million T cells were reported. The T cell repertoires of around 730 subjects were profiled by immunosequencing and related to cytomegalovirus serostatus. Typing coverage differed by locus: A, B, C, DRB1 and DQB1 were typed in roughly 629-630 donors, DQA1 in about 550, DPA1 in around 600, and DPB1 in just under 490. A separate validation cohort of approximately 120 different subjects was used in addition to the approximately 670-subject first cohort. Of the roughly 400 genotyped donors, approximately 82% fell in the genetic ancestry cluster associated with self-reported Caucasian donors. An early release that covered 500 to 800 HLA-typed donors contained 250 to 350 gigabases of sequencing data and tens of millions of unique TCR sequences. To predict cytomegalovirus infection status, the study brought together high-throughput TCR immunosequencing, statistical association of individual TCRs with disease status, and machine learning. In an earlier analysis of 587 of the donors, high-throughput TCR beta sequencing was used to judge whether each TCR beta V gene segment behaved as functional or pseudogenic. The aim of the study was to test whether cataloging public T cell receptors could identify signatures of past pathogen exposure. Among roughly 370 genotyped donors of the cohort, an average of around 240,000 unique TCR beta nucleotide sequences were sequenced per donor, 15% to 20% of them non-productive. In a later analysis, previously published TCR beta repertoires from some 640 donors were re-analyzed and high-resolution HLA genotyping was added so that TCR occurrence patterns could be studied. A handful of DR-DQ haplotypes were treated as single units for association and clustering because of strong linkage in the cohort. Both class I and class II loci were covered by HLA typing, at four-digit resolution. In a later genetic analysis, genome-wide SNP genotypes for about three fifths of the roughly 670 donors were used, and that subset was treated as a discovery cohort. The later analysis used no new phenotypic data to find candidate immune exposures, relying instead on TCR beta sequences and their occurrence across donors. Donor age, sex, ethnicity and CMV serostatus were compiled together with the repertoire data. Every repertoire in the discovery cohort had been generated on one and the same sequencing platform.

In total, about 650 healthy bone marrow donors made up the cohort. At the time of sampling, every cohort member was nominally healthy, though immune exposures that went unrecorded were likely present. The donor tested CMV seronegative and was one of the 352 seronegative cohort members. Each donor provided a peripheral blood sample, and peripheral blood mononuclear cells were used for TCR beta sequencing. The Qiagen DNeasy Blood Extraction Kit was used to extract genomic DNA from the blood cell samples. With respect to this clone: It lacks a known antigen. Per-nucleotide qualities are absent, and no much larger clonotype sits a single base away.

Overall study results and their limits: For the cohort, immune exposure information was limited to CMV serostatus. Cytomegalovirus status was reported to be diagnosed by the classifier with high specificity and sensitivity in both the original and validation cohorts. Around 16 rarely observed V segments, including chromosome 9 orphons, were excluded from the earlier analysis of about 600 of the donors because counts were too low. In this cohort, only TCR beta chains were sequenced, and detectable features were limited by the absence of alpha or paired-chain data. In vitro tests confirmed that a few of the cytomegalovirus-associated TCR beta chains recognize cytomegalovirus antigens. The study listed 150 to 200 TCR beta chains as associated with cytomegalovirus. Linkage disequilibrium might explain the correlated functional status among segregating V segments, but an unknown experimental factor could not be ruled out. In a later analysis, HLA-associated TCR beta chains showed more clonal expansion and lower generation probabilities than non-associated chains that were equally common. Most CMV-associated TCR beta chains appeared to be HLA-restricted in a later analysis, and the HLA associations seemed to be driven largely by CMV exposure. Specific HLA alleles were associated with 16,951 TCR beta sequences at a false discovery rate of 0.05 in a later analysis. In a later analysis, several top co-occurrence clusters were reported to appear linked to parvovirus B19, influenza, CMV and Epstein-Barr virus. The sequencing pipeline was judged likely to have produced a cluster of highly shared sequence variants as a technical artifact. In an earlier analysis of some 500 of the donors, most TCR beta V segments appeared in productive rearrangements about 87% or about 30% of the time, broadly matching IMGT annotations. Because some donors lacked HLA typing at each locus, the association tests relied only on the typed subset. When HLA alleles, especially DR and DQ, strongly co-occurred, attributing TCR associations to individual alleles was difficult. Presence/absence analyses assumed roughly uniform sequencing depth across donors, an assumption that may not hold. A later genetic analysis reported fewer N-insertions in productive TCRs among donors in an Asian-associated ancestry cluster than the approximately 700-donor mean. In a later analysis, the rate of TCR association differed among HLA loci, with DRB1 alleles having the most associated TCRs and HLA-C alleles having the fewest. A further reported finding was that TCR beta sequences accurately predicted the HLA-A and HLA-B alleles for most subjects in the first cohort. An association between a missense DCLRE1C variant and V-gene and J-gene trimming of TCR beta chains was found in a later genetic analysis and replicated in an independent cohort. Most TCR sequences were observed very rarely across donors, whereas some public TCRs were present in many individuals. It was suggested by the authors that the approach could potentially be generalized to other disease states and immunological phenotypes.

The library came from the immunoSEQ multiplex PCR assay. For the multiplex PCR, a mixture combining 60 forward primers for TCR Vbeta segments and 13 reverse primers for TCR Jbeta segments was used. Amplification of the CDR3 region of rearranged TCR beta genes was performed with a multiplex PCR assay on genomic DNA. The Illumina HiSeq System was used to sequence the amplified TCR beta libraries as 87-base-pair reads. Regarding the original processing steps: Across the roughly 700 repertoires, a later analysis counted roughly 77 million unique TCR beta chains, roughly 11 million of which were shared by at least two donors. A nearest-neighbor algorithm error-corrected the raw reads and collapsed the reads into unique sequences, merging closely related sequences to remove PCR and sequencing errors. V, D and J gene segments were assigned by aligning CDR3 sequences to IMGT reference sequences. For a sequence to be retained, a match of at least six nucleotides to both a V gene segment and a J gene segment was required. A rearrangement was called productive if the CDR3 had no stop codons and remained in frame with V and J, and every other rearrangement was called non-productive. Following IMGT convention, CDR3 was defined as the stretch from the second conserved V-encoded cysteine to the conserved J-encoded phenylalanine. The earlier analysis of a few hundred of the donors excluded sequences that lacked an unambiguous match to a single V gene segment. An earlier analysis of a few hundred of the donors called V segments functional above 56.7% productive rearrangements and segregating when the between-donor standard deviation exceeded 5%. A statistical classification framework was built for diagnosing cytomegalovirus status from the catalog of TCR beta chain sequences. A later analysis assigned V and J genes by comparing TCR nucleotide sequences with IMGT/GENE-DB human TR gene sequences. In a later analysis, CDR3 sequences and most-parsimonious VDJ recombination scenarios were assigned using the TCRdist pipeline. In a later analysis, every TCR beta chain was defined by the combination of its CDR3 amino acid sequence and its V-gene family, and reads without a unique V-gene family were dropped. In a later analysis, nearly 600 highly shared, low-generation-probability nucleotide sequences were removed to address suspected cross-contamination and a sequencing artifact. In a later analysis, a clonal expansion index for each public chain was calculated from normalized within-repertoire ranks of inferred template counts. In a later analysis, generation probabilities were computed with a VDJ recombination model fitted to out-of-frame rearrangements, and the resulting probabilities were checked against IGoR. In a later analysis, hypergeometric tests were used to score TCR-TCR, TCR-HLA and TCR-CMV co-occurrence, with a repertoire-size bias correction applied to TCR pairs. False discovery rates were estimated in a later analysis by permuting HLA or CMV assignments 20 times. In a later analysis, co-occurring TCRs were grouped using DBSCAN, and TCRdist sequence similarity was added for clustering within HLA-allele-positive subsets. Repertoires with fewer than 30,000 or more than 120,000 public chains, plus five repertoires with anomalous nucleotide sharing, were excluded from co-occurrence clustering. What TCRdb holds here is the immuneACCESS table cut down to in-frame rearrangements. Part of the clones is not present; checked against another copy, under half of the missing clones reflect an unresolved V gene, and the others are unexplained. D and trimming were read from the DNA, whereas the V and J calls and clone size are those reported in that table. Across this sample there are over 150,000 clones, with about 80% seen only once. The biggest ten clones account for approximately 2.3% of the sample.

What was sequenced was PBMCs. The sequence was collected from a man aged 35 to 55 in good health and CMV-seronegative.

CDR3 reads: CASSLLGLSTPRETQYF. The DNA reads TGTGCCAGCAGCTTATTGGGACTATCCACACCCAGAGAGACCCAGTACTTC. The chain is assembled from TRBV7-8 and TRBJ2-5; 7 bases in the junction line up with TRBD2. The germline V gene provides CDR1 SGHVS and CDR2 FQNEAQ. The CDR3 runs 17 amino acids, cysteine and phenylalanine included. Only the CDR3 part of the read is kept: 51 bases, read in frame from the first base. V is cut back by 2 bases and J by 4 bases, with 13 bases in the junction unmatched.